These 27 T cell receptor beta chains originate from one sample sequenced in a study of blood T cells in healthy people across ages. Alongside a J-beta primer mix, a sample-barcoded 5' primer served in a second PCR lasting 7 to 11 cycles. In TCRdb, the 5' RACE reads were re-called with MiXCR into one record per CDR3 protein. Of about 680,000 distinct CDR3 sequences listed, over 45% are singletons. The sequenced material came from blood. Receptors were obtained from a woman in her sixties or seventies in good health.

The sample holds one count of this clonotype. V gene TRBV2 combines with J gene TRBJ1-5; D remains ambiguous. CDR1 is SNHLY and CDR2 is FYNNEI in the germline V gene. The CDR3 covers 14 residues. Between the trimmed V and J ends, which lost 8 bases and 0 bases, there was a span of 11 bases. CDR3 sequence (DNA): TGTGCCAGCCGGGTAGGTACTAGCAATCAGCCCCAGCATTTT. This translates into CASRVGTSNQPQHF.

CDR3 in DNA: TGCAGCGTAAGGACAGGATTTAGCACAGATACGCAGTATTTT. It codes for CSVRTGFSTDTQYF. This chain joins TRBV29-1 and TRBJ2-3; 7 bases are a match to TRBD1. CDR1 is SQVTM and CDR2 is ANQGSEA in the germline V gene. J lost 0 bases, V lost 6 bases, and 6 bases had no gene match. There are 14 residues in the CDR3.

V is TRBV7-7 and J is TRBJ2-7; 8 bases fit TRBD1. CDR3 length: 15 residues. The germline V gene encodes CDR1 SSHAT and CDR2 FNYEAQ (reference sequence). The V gene end was trimmed by 5 bases and the J gene end by 0 bases; junction bases not matched to a gene: 6. CDR3 loop: CASSPTTGDSYEQYF. Written as DNA, the CDR3 is TGTGCCAGCAGCCCAACGACAGGGGACTCCTACGAGCAGTACTTC.

The rearrangement joins TRBV5-1 to TRBJ2-4; D may match TRBD1 or TRBD2 (5 bases each). Germline lookup yields CDR1 SGHRS and CDR2 YFSETQ. V was cut by 2 bases and J by 13 bases, with 22 bases left in between. CDR3 size: 15 residues. For the CDR3, the DNA is TGCGCCAGCAGCTTCGACGGGACCGAGCCCTACAAGCAGTACTTC. Its translation: CASSFDGTEPYKQYF. The whole variable domain, filled in from reference TRBV5-1 and TRBJ2-4, reads KAGVTQTPRYLIKTRGQQVTLSCSPISGHRSVSWYQQTPGQGLQFLFEYFSETQRNKGNFPGRFSGRQFSNSRSEMNVSTLELGDSALYLCASSFDGTEPYKQYFGAGTRLSVL.

This chain uses TRBV29-1 with TRBJ1-5, with unresolved D. The CDR3 spans 12 residues. Germline V gene sequence: CDR1 SQVTM, CDR2 ANQGSEA. V was cut by 3 bases and J by 2 bases, with 5 bases left in between. As DNA, the CDR3 is TGCAGCGTTGAGACGGGCAATCAGCCCCAGCATTTT. Translating gives CSVETGNQPQHF.

The genes are TRBV20-1 and TRBJ2-1; D is unresolved. The germline V gene has CDR1 DFQATT and CDR2 SNEGSKA (reference sequence). The V end lost 6 bases, the J end lost 1 base, and 10 bases lay between the germline ends. The CDR3 covers 13 residues. This chain's CDR3 is CSADGNSYNEQFF. The CDR3 DNA reads as TGCAGTGCGGACGGAAATTCCTACAATGAGCAGTTCTTC.

The chain employs TRBV6-2 or TRBV6-3 and TRBJ2-3; D is possibly TRBD2 (6 bases). The germline V gene encodes CDR1 MNHEY and CDR2 SVGEGT. V was pared by 6 bases and J by 0 bases, with 13 bases between. This CDR3 spans 15 amino acids. DNA for the CDR3: TGTGCCAGCAGAGTCGCGGGATCTAGCACAGATACGCAGTATTTT. Its protein is CASRVAGSSTDTQYF.

The genes are TRBV10-3 and TRBJ2-1; TRBD2 matches 15 bases. CDR1 and CDR2 (germline): ENHRY, SYGVKD. V trimming: 8 bases; J trimming: 6 bases; junction bases outside the gene matches: 8. The CDR3 totals 16 residues. CDR3 in amino acids: CAIQPGLAGGSNEQFF. The CDR3 bases are TGTGCCATCCAACCGGGACTAGCGGGAGGAAGCAATGAGCAGTTCTTC.

On this clonotype itself: A much larger clonotype is one base distant, so this may be a read error. This rearrangement joins TRBV7-2 to TRBJ2-7, with D tentatively TRBD1 or TRBD2 (5 bases each). The CDR3 is 14 residues long. Trimming stripped 3 bases from V and 5 bases from J, with 14 bases between. CDR1 is SGHTA and CDR2 is FQGNSA in the germline V gene. Here the CDR3 reads CASSFQGTGDEQYF. The CDR3 DNA reads as TGTGCCAGCAGCTTTCAGGGTACCGGGGACGAGCAGTACTTC.

In DNA form, the CDR3 reads TGTGCCAGCAGCGCCCATTATAGGGAGACCCAGTACTTC. This codes for CASSAHYRETQYF. The chain links TRBV7-2 to TRBJ2-7; D unclear. The J call is doubtful: the DNA matches TRBJ2-5 better. Germline V gene lookup returns CDR1 SGHTA and CDR2 FQGNSA. There are 13 residues in the CDR3.

V gene TRBV2 combines with J gene TRBJ2-1, with 9 positions matching TRBD2. Germline V gene sequence: CDR1 SNHLY, CDR2 FYNNEI. The V gene end was trimmed by 7 bases and the J gene end by 12 bases; junction bases not matched to a gene: 10. The CDR3 length is 13 residues. The CDR3 nucleotides read TGTGCCAGCAAAAAGCGGGAGGATGGTGGGCAGTTCTTC. It yields the protein CASKKREDGGQFF.

There are many counts of this clonotype. The V and J genes are TRBV7-9 and TRBJ2-7; 8 bases align to TRBD2. This CDR3 comprises 14 residues. Germline values: CDR1 SEHNR, CDR2 FQNEAQ (reference sequence). Unmatched junction bases numbered 9, after V lost 5 bases and J lost 6 bases. The CDR3 spells CASSPPGLVREQYF. CDR3 DNA: TGTGCCAGCAGCCCTCCGGGACTAGTCCGCGAGCAGTACTTC.

The chain links TRBV7-2 to TRBJ2-7; D is unresolved. This CDR3 comprises 16 residues. Germline V gene data show CDR1 as SGHTA and CDR2 as FQGNSA. Between the trimmed V and J ends, which lost 4 bases and 0 bases, there was a span of 16 bases. The CDR3 region is CASSSKTGSDSYEQYF. For the CDR3, the DNA is TGTGCCAGCAGCTCCAAGACTGGCTCCGACTCCTACGAGCAGTACTTC.

In its sample, this clonotype was seen once. This chain links TRBV7-2 with TRBJ2-7, with D possibly matching TRBD1 (6 bases). The CDR3 spans 13 residues. Germline lookup yields CDR1 SGHTA and CDR2 FQGNSA. With 5 bases removed from V and 3 bases from J, the gap between germline ends came to 11 bases. CDR3 bases: TGTGCCAGCAGCCGGACAGCAGACTACGAGCAGTACTTC. Its protein product is CASSRTADYEQYF.

The rearrangement joins TRBV5-6 to TRBJ2-7; TRBD1 is a possible D gene (6 bases). Trimming stripped 0 bases from V and 3 bases from J, with 13 bases between. This CDR3 contains 15 residues. The germline CDR1 and CDR2 sequences are SGHDT and YYEEEE. CDR3 in amino acids: CASSLGTGHHYEQYF. The CDR3 DNA sequence: TGTGCCAGCAGCTTGGGTACGGGACACCACTACGAGCAGTACTTC.

The rearrangement links TRBV20-1 to TRBJ2-3, with 9 bases fitting TRBD2. The CDR3 covers 15 residues. The junction had 7 bases not matched to a gene; V was cut back by 3 bases and J by 3 bases. CDR1 DFQATT and CDR2 SNEGSKA come from the germline V gene (reference sequence). CDR3 sequence: CSARGAGGRTDTQYF. CDR3 DNA sequence: TGCAGTGCTAGGGGCGCGGGGGGGAGAACAGATACGCAGTATTTT.

The chain carries TRBV27 and TRBJ1-3; TRBD1 matches at 7 bases. Germline-derived CDR1 and CDR2 are MNHEY and SMNVEV (reference sequence). The CDR3 sequence is 14 residues long. J lost 9 bases, V lost 4 bases, and 9 bases had no gene match. The CDR3 DNA follows: TGTGCCAGCAGTTCGGGACAGCCCTGGGGCACCATATATTTT. It codes for CASSSGQPWGTIYF.

The V gene is TRBV4-2, the J gene TRBJ2-5; 8 bases line up with TRBD2. CDR1 and CDR2 from the germline V gene are LGHNA and YNFKEQ. The junction had 7 bases not matched to a gene; V was cut back by 8 bases and J by 5 bases. This CDR3 has 13 residues. CDR3 residues: CASSRGGDETQYF. CDR3 nucleotide sequence: TGTGCCAGCTCCCGGGGGGGCGACGAGACCCAGTACTTC.

This clonotype showed up just a few times. This sequence joins TRBV29-1 and TRBJ2-3; D call uncertain. The V and J ends lost 3 bases and 7 bases respectively, with 11 bases between them. There are 12 residues in the CDR3. Germline values: CDR1 SQVTM, CDR2 ANQGSEA. The CDR3 sequence: CSVEGIINTQYF. In nucleotides, the CDR3 is TGCAGCGTTGAGGGGATTATAAATACGCAGTATTTT.

V and J are TRBV20-1 and TRBJ1-1, with D unclear. CDR1 and CDR2 from the germline V gene are DFQATT and SNEGSKA (reference sequence). This CDR3 is 11 amino acids long. The V gene lost 6 bases and the J gene lost 6 bases, with 11 bases spanning the gap. CDR3 DNA: TGCAGTGCGACCGATACTCCTGAAGCTTTCTTT. Protein product: CSATDTPEAFF.

The V call is TRBV28, the J call TRBJ2-7, with 9 bases fitting TRBD2. V trimming: 6 bases; J trimming: 1 base; junction bases outside the gene matches: 10. Germline CDR1 MDHEN, CDR2 SYDVKM. This CDR3 region has 16 residues. The CDR3 DNA sequence: TGTGCCAGCAGCCCCGCGGGACTAGCAGGTTCCTACGAGCAGTACTTC. Encoded protein: CASSPAGLAGSYEQYF.

V and J are TRBV7-8 and TRBJ2-7; D unclear. Trimming took off 5 bases at V and 2 bases at J, with 22 bases between the two ends. Germline-derived CDR1 and CDR2 are SGHVS and FQNEAQ. The CDR3 spans 17 residues. Written as DNA, the CDR3 is TGTGCCAGCAGCGGAAGCTCTTTTGAGATCCCCACCTACGAGCAGTACTTC. Amino acids: CASSGSSFEIPTYEQYF.

This clonotype was observed a few times. V gene TRBV27 combines with J gene TRBJ1-1; weak D call: TRBD1 (6 bases). From germline, CDR1 is MNHEY and CDR2 SMNVEV (reference sequence). The CDR3 is made up of 17 amino acids. V was shortened by 2 bases and J by 1 base, with 17 bases between the two germline ends. The CDR3 bases are TGTGCCAGCAGTTTACGTCGGCAGGGGTTGAGGAACACTGAAGCTTTCTTT. Residues: CASSLRRQGLRNTEAFF.

The gene calls are TRBV20-1 and TRBJ2-7, with D hard to call. V lost 1 base, J lost 7 bases, and 17 bases lay in between. The germline V gene encodes CDR1 DFQATT and CDR2 SNEGSKA (reference sequence). The length of the CDR3 is 14 residues. CDR3: CSARALGLGNEQYF. The DNA of the CDR3 is TGCAGTGCTAGAGCCCTAGGGCTAGGCAATGAGCAGTACTTC.

J is TRBJ1-2 and V is TRBV4-3; 7 bases line up with TRBD1. Trimming removed 4 bases from V and 0 bases from J; junction bases left unmatched: 11. The CDR3 consists of 17 residues. The germline gives CDR1 LGHNA, CDR2 YSLEER. The CDR3 bases are TGCGCCAGCAGCCCCAGCGCGGACAGGCTCACTAACTATGGCTACACCTTC. Its translation is CASSPSADRLTNYGYTF.

V is TRBV2 and J is TRBJ2-7; possible D gene TRBD1, 5 bases. Trimming removed 3 bases at V and 2 bases at J, with 14 bases between. The CDR3 covers 15 residues. Germline CDR1 SNHLY, CDR2 FYNNEI. Here the CDR3 reads CASSEIGQGAYEQYF. The CDR3 DNA is TGTGCCAGCAGTGAGATAGGCCAGGGCGCCTACGAGCAGTACTTC. The full variable domain, its missing parts supplied by reference TRBV2 and TRBJ2-7, is EPEVTQTPSHQVTQMGQEVILRCVPISNHLYFYWYRQILGQKVEFLVSFYNNEISEKSEIFDDQFSVERPDGSNFTLKIRSTKLEDSAMYFCASSEIGQGAYEQYFGPGTRLTVT.

The chain couples TRBV29-1 to TRBJ2-1, with a tentative D call TRBD2 (5 bases). The CDR3 runs 15 residues. The ends were cut back, 8 bases at V and 0 bases at J, with 17 bases in the middle. From germline, CDR1 is SQVTM and CDR2 ANQGSEA. For the CDR3, the DNA is TGCAGCTCTGGAGGCGGACCTAGCTCCTACAATGAGCAGTTCTTC. The encoded protein is CSSGGGPSSYNEQFF.